This T cell receptor (beta chain) was obtained from a study of patients and donors after allogeneic stem cell transplantation. TCRdb recomputed calls from the RT-PCR reads with MiXCR, one row per CDR3 protein. The sample has hundreds of thousands of distinct CDR3 sequences; 15% to 20% are singletons. Trimming took 7 bases from V and 1 from J, leaving 10 bases between them. The length of the CDR3 is 13 residues. Sample: blood, either unsorted or a sorted T cell fraction (not recorded which). The sequence came from a human donor who was either an allogeneic HSCT recipient or a stem cell or donor lymphocyte infusion donor (not recorded which). It is not recorded whose cells these are; they may come from a transplant donor. The V gene is TRBV12-3 or TRBV12-4, the J gene TRBJ1-1; D gene unclear. CDR3 in DNA: TGTGCCAGCACCCCAACTAGGAACACTGAAGCTTTCTTT. The encoded protein is CASTPTRNTEAFF.